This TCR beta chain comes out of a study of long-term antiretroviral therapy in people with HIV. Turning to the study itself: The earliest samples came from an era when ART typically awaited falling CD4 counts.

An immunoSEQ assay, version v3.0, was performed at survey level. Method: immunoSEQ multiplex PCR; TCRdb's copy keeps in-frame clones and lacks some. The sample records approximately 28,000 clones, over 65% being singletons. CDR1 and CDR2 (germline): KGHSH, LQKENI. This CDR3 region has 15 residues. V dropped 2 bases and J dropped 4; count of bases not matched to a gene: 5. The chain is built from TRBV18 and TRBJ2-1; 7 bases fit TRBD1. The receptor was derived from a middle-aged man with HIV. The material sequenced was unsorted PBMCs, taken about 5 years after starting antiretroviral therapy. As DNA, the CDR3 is TGTGCCAGCTCACCAGAGGACAGGCGATACAATGAGCAGTTCTTC. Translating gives CASSPEDRRYNEQFF.